This T cell receptor beta chain was found in a study of identical twins. In TCRdb, the 5' RACE reads were re-called with MiXCR into one record per CDR3 protein. The sample includes 1.5 million to 2 million distinct CDR3 sequences, roughly a third of them seen just once. V lost 4 bases and J lost 1, with 11 bases in between. Germline assignment: CDR1 SGHRS and CDR2 YFSETQ. The CDR3 totals 14 residues. V is TRBV5-1 and J is TRBJ1-1; no firm D call. The receptor was isolated from a newborn girl in good health. The specimen was cord blood. The chain's CDR3 is CASSDKTSNTEAFF. The CDR3 nucleotides are TGCGCCAGCAGCGACAAGACGTCGAACACTGAAGCTTTCTTT.